One and the same sample provided the 9 T cell receptor beta chains below, sequenced in a study of cytomegalovirus exposure and HLA in healthy donors. TCRdb's copy holds only in-frame clones and misses some; the assay was immunoSEQ multiplex PCR. Counted here are tens of thousands of clones, roughly 93% occurring once; the ten biggest clones make up 5.8%. Sequencing was performed on PBMCs. All receptors derive from a woman aged 18 to 35 in good health and CMV-seronegative.

The genes are TRBV19 and TRBJ1-6; no clear D gene. The CDR3 is 13 residues long. V lost 6 bases and J lost 6, with 9 bases in between. The germline gives CDR1 LNHDA, CDR2 SQIVND (reference sequence). The CDR3 spells CASSWLTNSPLHF. DNA of the CDR3: TGTGCCAGTAGCTGGCTTACTAATTCACCCCTCCACTTT.

The V gene is TRBV7-8, the J gene TRBJ2-1; 10 positions agree with TRBD1. This CDR3 comprises 17 residues. From germline, CDR1 is SGHVS and CDR2 FQNEAQ. With V trimmed by 2 bases and J by 10 bases, 14 bases remained unmatched. The CDR3 DNA sequence: TGTGCCAGCAGCTTATCTCCCGGGACAGGGGAGGCAAAGGAGCAGTTCTTC. This codes for CASSLSPGTGEAKEQFF.

The chain links TRBV9 to TRBJ1-3, with 7 bases fitting TRBD1. Germline CDR1 is SGDLS and CDR2 is YYNGEE. V gave up 3 bases and J gave up 7 bases; unmatched junction bases: 13. The CDR3 has 16 residues. CDR3 protein: CASSARQGLSGNTIYF. Written as DNA, the CDR3 is TGTGCCAGCAGCGCCCGACAGGGTCTCTCAGGCAACACCATATATTTT.

The chain employs TRBV29-1 and TRBJ2-2; 9 bases fit TRBD2. V trimming: 6 bases; J trimming: 4 bases; junction bases outside the gene matches: 12. This CDR3 spans 16 amino acids. The germline V gene has CDR1 SQVTM and CDR2 ANQGSEA. CDR3 in amino acids: CSVAGGQGRSTGELFF. The CDR3 coding sequence is TGCAGCGTGGCGGGGGGGCAGGGCAGGAGCACCGGGGAGCTGTTTTTT.

This clone has a single count. CDR3 nucleotide sequence: TGTGCCAGCAGCCAGATACAGGGTCGGGCTTCGGACACTGAAGCTTTCTTT. Residues: CASSQIQGRASDTEAFF. The J gene is TRBJ1-1, the V gene TRBV27, with a possible D match to TRBD1 (6 bases). The CDR3 is made up of 17 amino acids. Germline CDR1 MNHEY, CDR2 SMNVEV (reference sequence). Trimming pared 6 bases from V and 3 bases from J, leaving 23 bases between.

The V and J genes are TRBV14 and TRBJ1-5, with D uncertain. The CDR3 sequence is 14 residues long. In germline, CDR1 is SGHDN, CDR2 FVKESK. V lost 4 bases, J lost 1 base, and 8 bases lay in between. CDR3 in DNA: TGTGCCAGCAGCCTTCCGGGAAGCAATCAGCCCCAGCATTTT. Translation: CASSLPGSNQPQHF.

The chain combines TRBV6-1 with TRBJ2-1; 13 nucleotides agree with TRBD2. The germline CDR1 and CDR2 sequences are MNHNS and SASEGT. Trimming removed 7 bases from V and 12 bases from J; junction bases left unmatched: 9. There are 14 residues in the CDR3. The CDR3 DNA follows: TGTGCCAGCACTACTAGCGGGAGGGTCGAGCCGCAGTTCTTC. This encodes CASTTSGRVEPQFF.

This clone has a single count. The chain combines TRBV10-3 with TRBJ1-1; D perhaps matches TRBD1 (6 bases). The CDR3 is 15 residues long. V was clipped by 0 bases and J by 8 bases, with 16 bases between them. Germline CDR1 is ENHRY and CDR2 is SYGVKD. For the CDR3, the DNA is TGTGCCATCAGTGAGTCGGTGGGACATTTAACCGAAGCTTTCTTT. Protein sequence: CAISESVGHLTEAFF.

The rearrangement joins TRBV7-9 to TRBJ2-7; perhaps TRBD1 as D (5 bases). The V gene's germline CDR1 is SEHNR and CDR2 FQNEAQ (reference sequence). This CDR3 contains 13 residues. V was trimmed by 4 bases and J by 1 base, leaving 8 bases between them. The CDR3 here is CASSCQGSYEQYF. The DNA for the CDR3 is TGTGCCAGCAGCTGTCAGGGTTCCTACGAGCAGTACTTC.